This T cell receptor beta chain was identified during a study of cytomegalovirus exposure and HLA in healthy donors. Overall study results and limits: Whilst most TCR sequences proved rare, a subset of public TCRs occurred across many donors. Altogether, 150 to 200 TCR beta chains were recorded as cytomegalovirus-associated. After further analysis at a later stage, roughly 15,000 TCR beta sequences were associated with HLA alleles at 0.05 false discovery rate. TRBV6-2, TRBV6-3 and some other V segments were unresolvable in 87-base-pair reads.

As concerns this clone: Its cognate antigen is unknown.

From germline, CDR1 is SQVTM and CDR2 ANQGSEA. CDR3 size: 14 residues. Trimming stripped 4 bases from V and 6 bases from J, with 19 bases between. Primers: 60 Vbeta forward and 13 Jbeta reverse. The table came from immunoSEQ multiplex PCR; TCRdb's copy has only in-frame clones and leaves some out. This table has approximately 160,000 clones, about 80% appearing once. The receptor comes from a man aged 35 to 55 in good health and CMV-seronegative. The sample taken for sequencing was PBMCs. The chain carries TRBV29-1 and TRBJ2-7; tentatively, D is TRBD2 (5 bases). The CDR3 DNA follows: TGCAGCGTTGGGATGTTTCCCAACGGGGTCGAGCAGTACTTC. As protein: CSVGMFPNGVEQYF.